Shown below are 17 T cell receptor beta chains from a single sample sequenced in a study of T cell changes during pregnancy in multiple sclerosis. The repertoire was sequenced with immunoSEQ multiplex PCR; TCRdb's copy has only in-frame clones and lacks some. The sample gives 40,000 to 55,000 clones, approximately 92% of which show up once; around 1.3% is in the top ten. Sequencing was carried out using peripheral blood. Receptors originate from a female donor with multiple sclerosis, enrolled in a pregnancy study.

This clone appeared once. The gene calls are TRBV29-1 and TRBJ2-5; 7 nucleotides line up with TRBD1. J was trimmed by 2 bases and V by 7 bases; bases with no gene match: 7. The CDR3 runs 13 residues. Per germline, CDR1 SQVTM and CDR2 ANQGSEA. This chain's CDR3 is CSAATGRQETQYF. The CDR3 DNA reads TGCAGCGCTGCGACAGGGCGACAAGAGACCCAGTACTTC.

The J gene is TRBJ2-1, the V gene TRBV5-4; possible D gene TRBD2, 5 bases. Trimming left V 4 bases short and J 0 bases short, with 11 bases between. The CDR3 runs 15 residues. Germline V lookup: CDR1 SGHNT, CDR2 YYREEE (reference sequence). The DNA for the CDR3 is TGTGCCAGCAGCCCCGGGGTAAGCTCCTACAATGAGCAGTTCTTC. Protein: CASSPGVSSYNEQFF.

The CDR3 DNA reads as TGTGCCAGTAGCTTAGACAGGGGAGCTCAGCCCCAGCATTTT. Encoded protein: CASSLDRGAQPQHF. The chain is built from TRBV19 and TRBJ1-5; 8 nucleotides match TRBD1. Germline CDR1 and CDR2: LNHDA and SQIVND (reference sequence). The CDR3 is 14 amino acids. The ends lost 6 bases at V and 6 bases at J; junction bases unmatched: 7.

The genes are TRBV5-6 and TRBJ1-1, with 7 bases identical to TRBD1. CDR3 size: 11 residues. Germline CDR1 reads SGHDT; CDR2 reads YYEEEE. V was pared by 4 bases and J by 8 bases, with 2 bases of the junction left unmatched. The DNA for the CDR3 is TGTGCCAGCAGCAAGGGACAGGAAGCTTTCTTT. This gives the protein CASSKGQEAFF.

The chain has TRBV14 and TRBJ2-2; D call uncertain. Trimming pared 3 bases from V and 1 base from J, leaving 6 bases between. The CDR3 covers 14 residues. The germline V gene has CDR1 SGHDN and CDR2 FVKESK. The CDR3 spells CASSQIMNTGELFF. CDR3 DNA sequence: TGTGCCAGCAGCCAGATTATGAACACCGGGGAGCTGTTTTTT.

The CDR3 coding sequence is TGTGCCAGCAGGCGACAGGCAGGGACCTACGAGCAGTACTTC. The encoded protein is CASRRQAGTYEQYF. This chain joins TRBV28 and TRBJ2-7, with D tentatively TRBD1 (6 bases). Trimming stripped 6 bases from V and 2 bases from J, with 14 bases between. The length of the CDR3 is 14 residues. Germline loops: CDR1 MDHEN, CDR2 SYDVKM.

V usage is TRBV29-1 and J usage is TRBJ2-5, with D perhaps TRBD1 (6 bases). With 7 bases removed from V and 5 bases from J, the gap between germline ends came to 17 bases. The CDR3 runs to 13 residues. Germline CDR1 and CDR2: SQVTM and ANQGSEA. CDR3 nucleotide sequence: TGCAGCGGGGGGCGGGCTAGTTGGGAGACCCAGTACTTC. Translated, it gives CSGGRASWETQYF.

The chain carries TRBV7-2 and TRBJ2-7; 8 bases match TRBD2. Germline lookup yields CDR1 SGHTA and CDR2 FQGNSA. V trimming: 5 bases; J trimming: 6 bases; junction bases outside the gene matches: 15. There are 16 residues in the CDR3. The CDR3 is CASSKNSPGGSVEQYF. In nucleotides, the CDR3 is TGTGCCAGCAGCAAGAATAGCCCGGGGGGGAGCGTCGAGCAGTACTTC.

The genes are TRBV9 and TRBJ2-1; 8 nucleotides line up with TRBD1. The junction had 5 bases not matched to a gene; V was cut back by 3 bases and J by 3 bases. The CDR3 loop spans 15 amino acids. CDR1 and CDR2 from the germline V gene are SGDLS and YYNGEE. CDR3 amino acids: CASSALTGDYNEQFF. The DNA of the CDR3 is TGTGCCAGCAGCGCTCTGACAGGGGACTACAATGAGCAGTTCTTC.

This chain joins TRBV7-2 and TRBJ1-1; D gene ambiguous. This CDR3 is 18 amino acids long. V lost 0 bases to trimming and J lost 0 bases, with 17 bases between them. Germline V CDR1 and CDR2: SGHTA, FQGNSA. The CDR3 coding sequence is TGTGCCAGCAGCTTAGCAATCATCAGTTCTGATATGAACACTGAAGCTTTCTTT. Translating it yields CASSLAIISSDMNTEAFF.

This chain connects TRBV4-1 to TRBJ1-1, with 10 bases fitting TRBD1. Germline V CDR1 and CDR2: MGHRA, YSYEKL. The CDR3 consists of 14 residues. V lost 1 base to trimming and J lost 7 bases; unmatched junction nucleotides: 3. In nucleotides, the CDR3 is TGCGCCAGCAGCCAAGGACAGGGGGCAAATGAAGCTTTCTTT. This codes for CASSQGQGANEAFF.

The V gene is TRBV5-6, the J gene TRBJ1-3; D ambiguous. Trimming removed 2 bases at V and 0 bases at J, with 0 bases between. Germline CDR1 reads SGHDT; CDR2 reads YYEEEE. The CDR3 runs 12 residues. CDR3 in DNA: TGTGCCAGCAGCTTCTCTGGAAACACCATATATTTT. Residues: CASSFSGNTIYF.

This chain links TRBV2 with TRBJ2-5; D is uncertain. The V gene's germline CDR1 is SNHLY and CDR2 FYNNEI. The V end lost 7 bases, the J end lost 4 bases, and 13 bases lay between the germline ends. The CDR3 runs to 13 residues. CDR3 nucleotide sequence: TGTGCCAGCAATTTAGGGCCACCAGAGACCCAGTACTTC. This translates into CASNLGPPETQYF.

This clone has just a few counts. V usage is TRBV4-1 and J usage is TRBJ2-2; maybe TRBD2 (6 bases). Germline V gives CDR1 MGHRA, CDR2 YSYEKL. The CDR3 has 15 residues. The germline V and J ends were trimmed by 1 base and 0 bases, with 6 bases remaining between them. CDR3 sequence: CASSQAGANTGELFF. In DNA form, the CDR3 reads TGCGCCAGCAGCCAAGCGGGGGCGAACACCGGGGAGCTGTTTTTT.

The V call is TRBV10-1, the J call TRBJ2-5; tentatively, D is TRBD1 (7 bases). There are 15 residues in the CDR3. Trimming pared 6 bases from V and 2 bases from J, leaving 16 bases between. Germline V gene lookup returns CDR1 WNHNN and CDR2 SYGVQD (reference sequence). CDR3 sequence (DNA): TGCGCCAGCAGCCTAGACAGGGACTTTCAAGAGACCCAGTACTTC. Protein sequence: CASSLDRDFQETQYF.

The chain employs TRBV27 and TRBJ2-7; 8 bases are a match to TRBD2. V dropped 2 bases and J dropped 3; count of bases not matched to a gene: 9. The CDR3 is made up of 16 amino acids. Per germline, CDR1 MNHEY and CDR2 SMNVEV (reference sequence). CDR3 loop: CASSLNGRAGNYEQYF. Written as DNA, the CDR3 is TGTGCCAGCAGTTTAAACGGGAGGGCCGGGAACTACGAGCAGTACTTC.

V gene TRBV27 combines with J gene TRBJ2-6; 8 bases match TRBD1. This CDR3 is 17 amino acids long. The V gene's germline CDR1 is MNHEY and CDR2 SMNVEV (reference sequence). Germline trimming cut 1 base from V and 2 bases from J; bases unmatched to any gene: 4. For the CDR3, the DNA is TGTGCCAGCAGTTTATGGGAACAGGGGGCTGGGGCCAACGTCCTGACTTTC. Translation gives CASSLWEQGAGANVLTF.